These T cell receptor beta chains were read from a single sample in a study of blood T cell repertoires in COVID-19. Repertoires were generated with immunoSEQ multiplex PCR, while TCRdb's copy carries only in-frame clones and drops some. The sample gives about 180,000 clones, 75% to 90% of which show up once; 6% to 8% is in the top ten. Sequences were obtained from peripheral blood. These receptors originate from a woman in her 70s with COVID-19, enrolled during active disease. Each CDR3 is given with its conserved first and last residue. Fields, in order: clone size, V gene, CDR3 length, J gene, D gene, CDR3 protein, CDR3 DNA. The D gene is left open where the match is weak. A row's size may be missing; if present it is once, few, many or a size class.

size: NA
V: TRBV19
length: 15
J: TRBJ2-1
D: TRBD2
CDR3: CASSITLAGYNEQFF
DNA: TGTGCCAGTAGTATAACACTAGCGGGATACAATGAGCAGTTCTTC

size: NA
V: TRBV9
length: 16
J: TRBJ2-7
D: NA
CDR3: CASSVSQRSSSYEQYF
DNA: TGTGCCAGCAGCGTTTCCCAGCGGTCAAGCTCCTACGAGCAGTACTTC

size: once
V: TRBV7-2
length: 15
J: TRBJ1-1
D: TRBD1
CDR3: CASSLTGGAWTEAFF
DNA: TGTGCCAGCAGCTTAACAGGGGGCGCATGGACTGAAGCTTTCTTT

size: once
V: TRBV5-1
length: 15
J: TRBJ2-2
D: TRBD1
CDR3: CASSSQDRVAGELFF
DNA: TGCGCCAGCAGCTCCCAGGACAGGGTGGCCGGGGAGCTGTTTTTT

size: NA
V: TRBV24-1
length: 12
J: TRBJ1-5
D: NA
CDR3: CATSGGGQPQHF
DNA: TGTGCCACCAGTGGAGGGGGTCAGCCCCAGCATTTT

size: NA
V: TRBV18
length: 14
J: TRBJ2-7
D: TRBD2
CDR3: CASSPAGTTYEQYF
DNA: TGTGCCAGCTCACCCGCTGGGACTACCTACGAGCAGTACTTC

size: NA
V: TRBV28
length: 13
J: TRBJ1-2
D: NA
CDR3: CASSLYTVYGYTF
DNA: TGTGCCAGCAGTTTATACACAGTCTATGGCTACACCTTC

size: NA
V: TRBV29-1
length: 13
J: TRBJ1-1
D: TRBD1
CDR3: CSSHRGGNTEAFF
DNA: TGCAGCTCCCACAGGGGGGGGAACACTGAAGCTTTCTTT

size: NA
V: TRBV27
length: 16
J: TRBJ1-5
D: TRBD1
CDR3: CASSPHGDSRYQPQHF
DNA: TGTGCCAGCAGTCCTCACGGGGACAGTCGATATCAGCCCCAGCATTTT

size: few
V: TRBV5-6
length: 14
J: TRBJ1-2
D: NA
CDR3: CASSLGGANYGYTF
DNA: TGTGCCAGCAGCTTGGGCGGAGCTAACTATGGCTACACCTTC

size: NA
V: TRBV11-3
length: 12
J: TRBJ1-5
D: NA
CDR3: CASSLAGQPQHF
DNA: TGTGCCAGCAGCTTAGCCGGTCAGCCCCAGCATTTT

size: NA
V: TRBV2
length: 14
J: TRBJ1-1
D: TRBD1
CDR3: CASSGGTVNTEAFF
DNA: TGTGCCAGCAGTGGAGGGACAGTCAACACTGAAGCTTTCTTT

size: NA
V: TRBV3-1/TRBV3-2
length: 15
J: TRBJ2-1
D: NA
CDR3: CASSQVNSPYNEQFF
DNA: TGTGCCAGCAGCCAAGTGAACTCGCCCTACAATGAGCAGTTCTTC

size: NA
V: TRBV5-1
length: 17
J: TRBJ2-2
D: TRBD2
CDR3: CASSLAQAGLYTGELFF
DNA: TGCGCCAGCAGCTTGGCCCAAGCGGGGCTCTACACCGGGGAGCTGTTTTTT

size: NA
V: TRBV6-2/TRBV6-3
length: 15
J: TRBJ1-5
D: TRBD1
CDR3: CASSYSGQLNQPQHF
DNA: TGTGCCAGCAGTTACTCGGGACAGCTTAATCAGCCCCAGCATTTT

size: few
V: TRBV4-1
length: 16
J: TRBJ1-2
D: NA
CDR3: CASSHFGGGAGYGYTF
DNA: TGCGCCAGCAGCCATTTCGGTGGGGGGGCGGGTTATGGCTACACCTTC

size: NA
V: TRBV6-5
length: 15
J: TRBJ1-3
D: NA
CDR3: CASRLDSSSGNTIYF
DNA: TGTGCCAGCAGGTTAGACAGCAGCTCTGGAAACACCATATATTTT

size: NA
V: TRBV11-2
length: 14
J: TRBJ2-1
D: TRBD2
CDR3: CASSLAGGRREQFF
DNA: TGTGCCAGCAGCTTAGCGGGAGGTCGCCGTGAGCAGTTCTTC

size: NA
V: TRBV3-1/TRBV3-2
length: 15
J: TRBJ2-5
D: TRBD1
CDR3: CASSQAHGQGQTQYF
DNA: TGTGCCAGCAGCCAAGCCCACGGACAGGGACAGACCCAGTACTTC

size: NA
V: TRBV19
length: 15
J: TRBJ1-3
D: NA
CDR3: CASSIDQISGNTIYF
DNA: TGTGCCAGTAGTATAGATCAGATCTCTGGAAACACCATATATTTT

size: NA
V: TRBV5-5
length: 17
J: TRBJ2-2
D: NA
CDR3: CASSFSPPGHRTGELFF
DNA: TGTGCCAGCAGCTTTTCTCCCCCGGGACACCGCACCGGGGAGCTGTTTTTT

size: NA
V: TRBV28
length: 18
J: TRBJ2-7
D: TRBD2
CDR3: CASSLSAFSAGGPYEQYF
DNA: TGTGCCAGCAGTTTATCAGCCTTCTCGGCGGGGGGCCCTTACGAGCAGTACTTC

size: NA
V: TRBV11-2
length: 14
J: TRBJ1-2
D: TRBD1
CDR3: CASSLVQGNYGYTF
DNA: TGTGCCAGCAGCTTAGTACAGGGGAACTATGGCTACACCTTC

size: once
V: TRBV11-3
length: 15
J: TRBJ2-1
D: NA
CDR3: CASSLEGQVDNEQFF
DNA: TGTGCCAGCAGCTTAGAGGGGCAGGTAGACAATGAGCAGTTCTTC

size: few
V: TRBV21-1
length: 18
J: TRBJ2-7
D: NA
CDR3: CASSKVGDRSKERDEQYF
DNA: TGTGCCAGCAGCAAAGTTGGGGACAGATCCAAGGAAAGGGACGAGCAGTACTTC

size: NA
V: TRBV6-5
length: 15
J: TRBJ2-5
D: NA
CDR3: CASSYSGAGPETQYF
DNA: TGTGCCAGCAGTTACTCGGGGGCAGGGCCAGAGACCCAGTACTTC

size: NA
V: TRBV19
length: 15
J: TRBJ1-1
D: TRBD1
CDR3: CASSPQGQVNTEAFF
DNA: TGTGCCAGTAGTCCCCAAGGACAGGTGAACACTGAAGCTTTCTTT

size: once
V: TRBV18
length: 14
J: TRBJ1-5
D: TRBD1
CDR3: CASSPGTGNQPQHF
DNA: TGTGCCAGCTCACCAGGGACAGGGAATCAGCCCCAGCATTTT

size: few
V: TRBV12-2
length: 15
J: TRBJ2-7
D: NA
CDR3: CASRPPGQGKNEQYF
DNA: TGTGCAAGTCGTCCCCCGGGACAGGGCAAGAACGAGCAGTACTTC

size: NA
V: TRBV11-2
length: 14
J: TRBJ2-3
D: NA
CDR3: CASSLNRATDTQYF
DNA: TGTGCCAGCAGCTTAAACAGGGCCACAGATACGCAGTATTTT

size: NA
V: TRBV5-6
length: 14
J: TRBJ1-2
D: NA
CDR3: CASSLRLDSYGYTF
DNA: TGTGCCAGCAGCTTGCGCCTCGACAGTTATGGCTACACCTTC

size: NA
V: TRBV7-9
length: 15
J: TRBJ2-7
D: TRBD2
CDR3: CASSLGLAGTYEQYF
DNA: TGTGCCAGCAGCCTAGGACTAGCGGGAACCTACGAGCAGTACTTC

size: NA
V: TRBV28
length: 18
J: TRBJ2-7
D: NA
CDR3: CASSLVKAGRSRGYEQYF
DNA: TGTGCCAGCAGTTTGGTCAAAGCCGGAAGGTCTCGAGGCTACGAGCAGTACTTC

size: NA
V: TRBV27
length: 13
J: TRBJ2-7
D: TRBD1
CDR3: CATGTGGAYEQYF
DNA: TGTGCCACCGGAACAGGGGGCGCTTACGAGCAGTACTTC

size: few
V: TRBV7-9
length: 12
J: TRBJ1-2
D: NA
CDR3: CASSFDTYGYTF
DNA: TGTGCCAGCAGCTTTGACACCTATGGCTACACCTTC

size: NA
V: TRBV5-1
length: 16
J: TRBJ2-1
D: TRBD1
CDR3: CASSSHPRDRGEGQFF
DNA: TGCGCCAGCAGTTCCCATCCCCGGGACAGGGGTGAAGGGCAGTTCTTC

size: NA
V: TRBV25-1
length: 17
J: TRBJ2-4
D: TRBD1
CDR3: CASSESTGGGSRDIQYF
DNA: TGTGCCAGCAGTGAGTCTACAGGGGGCGGAAGCAGGGACATTCAGTACTTC

size: once
V: TRBV24-1
length: 11
J: TRBJ2-4
D: NA
CDR3: CATSDRGIQYF
DNA: TGTGCCACCAGTGATAGGGGGATTCAGTACTTC

size: NA
V: TRBV6-5
length: 15
J: TRBJ2-1
D: NA
CDR3: CASRTEGPGGNEQFF
DNA: TGTGCCAGCAGGACGGAGGGCCCTGGTGGGAATGAGCAGTTCTTC

size: NA
V: TRBV12-1
length: 9
J: TRBJ2-7
D: NA
CDR3: CASPPGQYF
DNA: TGTGCCAGCCCCCCCGGGCAGTACTTC

size: NA
V: TRBV27
length: 15
J: TRBJ1-6
D: NA
CDR3: CASSLTQGGGSPLHF
DNA: TGTGCCAGCAGCCTAACACAGGGAGGGGGTTCACCCCTCCACTTT

size: NA
V: TRBV27
length: 12
J: TRBJ1-2
D: NA
CDR3: CAAGVYQLGYTF
DNA: TGTGCCGCCGGAGTGTATCAGTTAGGCTACACCTTC